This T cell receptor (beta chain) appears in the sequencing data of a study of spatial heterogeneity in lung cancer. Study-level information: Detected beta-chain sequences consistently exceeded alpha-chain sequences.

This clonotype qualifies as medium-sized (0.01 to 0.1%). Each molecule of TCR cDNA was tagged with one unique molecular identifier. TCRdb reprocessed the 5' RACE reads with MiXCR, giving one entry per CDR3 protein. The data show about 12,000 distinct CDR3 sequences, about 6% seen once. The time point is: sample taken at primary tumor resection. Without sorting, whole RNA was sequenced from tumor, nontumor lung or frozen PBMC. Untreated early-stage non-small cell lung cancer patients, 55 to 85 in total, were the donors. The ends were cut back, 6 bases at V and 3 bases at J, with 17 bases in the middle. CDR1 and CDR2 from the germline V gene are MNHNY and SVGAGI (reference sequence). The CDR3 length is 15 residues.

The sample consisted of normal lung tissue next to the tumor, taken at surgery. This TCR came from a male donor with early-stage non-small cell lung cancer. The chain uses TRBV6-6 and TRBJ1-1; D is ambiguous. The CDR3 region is CASRLKRDVDTEAFF. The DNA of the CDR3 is TGTGCCAGCAGGCTAAAGAGGGATGTAGACACTGAAGCTTTCTTT.